This T cell receptor beta chain emerged from a study of cytomegalovirus exposure and HLA in healthy donors. This CDR3 has 15 residues. J lost 8 bases, V lost 5 bases, and 10 bases had no gene match. Germline CDR1 and CDR2: SGHRS and YFSETQ. The PCR made use of 60 Vbeta and 13 Jbeta primers. Sequenced by immunoSEQ multiplex PCR; TCRdb stores in-frame clones only, minus some. The sample consists of roughly 160,000 clones, approximately 77% of them appearing once. The chain joins TRBV5-1 to TRBJ2-3; 11 bases match TRBD1. The sequenced sample consisted of PBMCs. The sequence derives from a man in his thirties or forties in good health and CMV-seropositive. CDR3 in DNA: TGCGCCAGCAGAGGGGGACAGGGGGAACGCCCTACGCAGTATTTT. Translated, it gives CASRGGQGERPTQYF.